This entry lists 12 T cell receptor beta chains sequenced from one sample in a study of T cell changes during pregnancy in multiple sclerosis. Profiled with immunoSEQ multiplex PCR; TCRdb holds only in-frame clones, not every one. The sample yields roughly 52,000 clones, roughly 94% seen once. The sample in question was CD8+ T cells from peripheral blood mononuclear cells, obtained before pregnancy. The receptors were gathered from a female donor with multiple sclerosis, enrolled in a pregnancy study.

The gene calls are TRBV7-9 and TRBJ2-7; weak D call: TRBD1 (5 bases). CDR1 is SEHNR and CDR2 is FQNEAQ in the germline V gene (reference sequence). This CDR3 region has 14 residues. V lost 7 bases to trimming and J lost 2 bases, with 15 bases between them. CDR3 protein: CASTPDKSTYEQYF. Here the CDR3 DNA reads TGTGCCAGCACCCCGGACAAATCGACCTACGAGCAGTACTTC.

The chain is built from TRBV28 and TRBJ2-5; TRBD2 is a possible D gene (6 bases). Germline lookup yields CDR1 MDHEN and CDR2 SYDVKM. The germline V and J ends were trimmed by 2 bases and 1 base, with 14 bases remaining between them. The CDR3 sequence is 16 residues long. The CDR3 bases are TGTGCCAGCAGTTTAGTTGGAGGGGCTGGCCAAGAGACCCAGTACTTC. Protein: CASSLVGGAGQETQYF.

V usage is TRBV19 and J usage is TRBJ1-5, with 8 bases matching TRBD1. The CDR3 runs 15 residues. Germline lookup yields CDR1 LNHDA and CDR2 SQIVND (reference sequence). V was pared by 5 bases and J by 3 bases, with 6 bases of the junction left unmatched. CDR3 sequence: CASSWGTGLNQPQHF. The DNA for the CDR3 is TGTGCCAGTAGTTGGGGGACAGGACTCAATCAGCCCCAGCATTTT.

The genes are TRBV6-5 and TRBJ2-1, with 7 positions matching TRBD2. Trimming cost V 6 bases and J 7 bases; bases outside gene matches: 0. CDR3 length equals 11 residues. Per the germline V gene, CDR1 is MNHEY and CDR2 is SVGAGI. CDR3: CASRGGNEQFF. The CDR3 nucleotides are TGTGCCAGCAGGGGAGGGAATGAGCAGTTCTTC.

This clone was detected once. The CDR3: CASSEPVAGGQETQYF. In DNA, the CDR3 is TGTGCCAGCAGTGAGCCTGTAGCGGGGGGCCAAGAGACCCAGTACTTC. V gene TRBV9 combines with J gene TRBJ2-5; 10 bases map to TRBD2. Per the germline V gene, CDR1 is SGDLS and CDR2 is YYNGEE. V gave up 5 bases and J gave up 1 base; unmatched junction bases: 8. The CDR3 spans 16 residues.

The V gene is TRBV27, the J gene TRBJ2-5; 7 positions agree with TRBD1. Germline assignment: CDR1 MNHEY and CDR2 SMNVEV (reference sequence). The J segment lost 1 base and the V segment lost 4 bases, leaving 6 bases of the junction unmatched. The CDR3 loop spans 15 amino acids. CDR3 region: CASSSSGQLQETQYF. Here the CDR3 DNA reads TGTGCCAGCAGTTCGTCGGGACAGCTCCAAGAGACCCAGTACTTC.

This chain connects TRBV5-1 to TRBJ2-3, with D tentatively TRBD2 (6 bases). Looked up from germline, CDR1 is SGHRS and CDR2 is YFSETQ. Trimming shortened V by 0 bases and J by 0 bases, and 11 bases separated the two germline ends. The CDR3 has 16 residues. The CDR3 is CASSLESGGSTDTQYF. The CDR3 DNA is TGCGCCAGCAGCTTGGAATCCGGGGGTAGCACAGATACGCAGTATTTT.

This chain connects TRBV7-9 to TRBJ2-2, with TRBD1 as a possible D gene (6 bases). The V gene lost 7 bases and the J gene lost 2 bases, with 20 bases spanning the gap. The germline V gene encodes CDR1 SEHNR and CDR2 FQNEAQ (reference sequence). The CDR3 is made up of 17 amino acids. The CDR3 loop is CASTPAGTTINTGELFF. The CDR3 nucleotides are TGTGCCAGCACCCCGGCCGGGACAACAATTAACACCGGGGAGCTGTTTTTT. The complete variable domain, with remaining parts taken from reference TRBV7-9 and TRBJ2-2, reads DTGVSQNPRHKITKRGQNVTFRCDPISEHNRLYWYRQTLGQGPEFLTYFQNEAQLEKSRLLSDRFSAERPKGSFSTLEIQRTEQGDSAMYLCASTPAGTTINTGELFFGEGSRLTVL.

The chain carries TRBV4-1 and TRBJ2-3; possibly TRBD2 for D (7 bases). The CDR3 is made up of 15 amino acids. Germline-derived CDR1 and CDR2 are MGHRA and YSYEKL. Trimming stripped 4 bases from V and 4 bases from J, with 15 bases between. The CDR3 DNA reads TGCGCCAGCAGCCTCGAGGGGGAGGGGGCAGATACGCAGTATTTT. Its protein product is CASSLEGEGADTQYF.

This clone was counted between two and nine times. The rearrangement links TRBV19 to TRBJ1-5; D not resolved. CDR3 length: 16 amino acids. The V and J ends lost 3 bases and 4 bases respectively, with 16 bases between them. Germline CDR1 reads LNHDA; CDR2 reads SQIVND (reference sequence). Here the CDR3 DNA reads TGTGCCAGTAGTATTGAGGGAGGGCTCCGGAATCAGCCCCAGCATTTT. Residues: CASSIEGGLRNQPQHF.

The rearrangement uses TRBV5-1 and TRBJ1-1; D is uncertain. Per germline, CDR1 SGHRS and CDR2 YFSETQ. V was trimmed by 0 bases and J by 7 bases, leaving 4 bases between them. CDR3 length: 11 residues. The CDR3 nucleotides read TGCGCCAGCAGCTTGGCCAGTGAAGCTTTCTTT. Its protein is CASSLASEAFF.

The V and J genes are TRBV2 and TRBJ2-1, with D perhaps TRBD1 (6 bases). Deletions cut 3 bases from V and 0 bases from J, with 9 bases between. From germline, CDR1 is SNHLY and CDR2 FYNNEI. The CDR3 runs to 15 residues. For the CDR3, the DNA is TGTGCCAGCAGTGATGACAGGCGCTCCTACAATGAGCAGTTCTTC. It yields the protein CASSDDRRSYNEQFF.